The present T cell receptor beta chain was sequenced within a study of spatial heterogeneity in lung cancer. Study summary: Detected beta-chain sequences consistently exceeded alpha-chain sequences. Combinations of a unique TCR and a UMI were tallied in raw reads, and on average each appeared more than ten times.

The sample's time point: sample taken at primary tumor resection. The input material, whole RNA from tumor, nontumor lung or frozen PBMC, was sequenced unsorted. This clonotype came up many times. Carried by each TCR cDNA molecule was a unique molecular identifier. TCRdb re-called the 5' RACE reads through MiXCR, storing one row per CDR3 protein. The sample has 13,000 to 15,000 distinct CDR3 sequences; about a tenth are singletons. The CDR3 covers 10 residues. V gave up 8 bases and J gave up 4 bases, with 4 bases separating them. The germline V gene encodes CDR1 SGHDN and CDR2 FVKESK. The specimen comprised PBMCs, sampled at surgery. The clonotype originates from a female donor with early-stage non-small cell lung cancer. The chain couples TRBV14 to TRBJ2-3; D unclear. The CDR3 DNA reads TGTGCCAGCGGGGCAGATACGCAGTATTTT. This gives the protein CASGADTQYF.